Below are 30 T cell receptor beta chains sequenced from a single sample in a study of a mutant IDH1 vaccine in newly diagnosed glioma (dated by TCRdb to the early 2020s). No antigen has been identified for these receptors. Receptor amplification or capture employed the immunoSEQ multiplex PCR assay. Held by TCRdb, this immuneACCESS table contains in-frame sequences only and omits some clones. Under half of the omission traces to an unresolved V gene where checked; the cause of the rest is unknown. A total of 75,000 to 80,000 clones appear in this sample, around 90% of them only once. The ten largest clones add up to just over 0.55% of the sample. Per the publication, the time point label means: week 5, during vaccination. Each vaccine dose was 300 ug of a 20-mer mutant IDH1 peptide in Montanide, given subcutaneously with topical imiquimod. Sequences were derived from PBMCs, sampled from a glioma patient whose treatment included an IDH1 peptide vaccine. The receptors were sampled from a woman aged 45-65 years with glioma.

The gene calls are TRBV30 and TRBJ2-7, with D possibly TRBD2 on 5 matching bases. This CDR3 region has 13 residues. V was clipped by 2 bases and J by 4 bases, with 12 bases between them. Germline V CDR1 and CDR2: GTSNPN, SVGIG (reference sequence). CDR3 residues: CAWSPGRDYEQYF. CDR3 DNA: TGTGCCTGGAGTCCCGGCCGGGATTACGAGCAGTACTTC.

V and J are TRBV7-8 and TRBJ2-3; 9 positions match TRBD2. The CDR3 spans 18 residues. Losses at the gene ends were 0 bases for V and 2 bases for J; bases not matched to a gene: 9. Germline CDR1 is SGHVS and CDR2 is FQNEAQ. This CDR3 reads CASSLALLSGSLTDTQYF. CDR3 DNA: TGTGCCAGCAGCTTAGCCCTCCTTAGCGGGAGCCTCACAGATACGCAGTATTTT.

The chain combines TRBV29-1 with TRBJ1-5; 7 positions agree with TRBD1. V shed 4 bases and J 4 bases; nucleotides not matched to a gene: 4. Germline V CDR1 and CDR2: SQVTM, ANQGSEA. CDR3 size: 13 residues. The CDR3 region is CSVARDRNQPQHF. The CDR3 coding sequence is TGCAGCGTTGCCCGGGACAGAAATCAGCCCCAGCATTTT.

The chain has TRBV9 and TRBJ2-7, with TRBD1 matching 9 bases. This CDR3 contains 14 residues. Looked up from germline, CDR1 is SGDLS and CDR2 is YYNGEE. V shed 4 bases and J 3 bases; nucleotides not matched to a gene: 5. CDR3 sequence: CASSLGTGFYEQYF. The CDR3, as DNA: TGTGCCAGCAGCTTAGGGACAGGGTTCTACGAGCAGTACTTC.

The sample holds one count of this clone. This chain connects TRBV30 to TRBJ2-5; 15 nucleotides match TRBD2. CDR3 size: 13 residues. V lost 7 bases to trimming and J lost 5 bases; unmatched junction nucleotides: 2. Germline-derived CDR1 and CDR2 are GTSNPN and SVGIG (reference sequence). CDR3 nucleotides: TGTGCCTTCGGACTAGCGGGAGGGGAGACCCAGTACTTC. This translates into CAFGLAGGETQYF.

The V call is TRBV7-2, the J call TRBJ1-1; no clear D gene. This CDR3 is 14 amino acids long. CDR1 is SGHTA, CDR2 FQGNSA, per germline. The ends were cut back, 6 bases at V and 11 bases at J, with 22 bases in the middle. The CDR3 region has the DNA TGTGCCAGCAGTATGTCCGGCCTCCTTGGGGAGGCTTTCTTT. It codes for CASSMSGLLGEAFF.

J is TRBJ2-1 and V is TRBV5-5, with D perhaps matching TRBD1 or TRBD2 (6 bases each). The V gene's germline CDR1 is SGHKS and CDR2 YYEKEE (reference sequence). Trimming stripped 7 bases from V and 7 bases from J, with 18 bases between. There are 14 residues in the CDR3. The CDR3 nucleotides read TGTGCCAGCTCCCGAGAAGGGGGGTGGAATGAGCAGTTCTTC. Protein: CASSREGGWNEQFF. Full variable domain (outside the CDR3, taken from reference TRBV5-5 and TRBJ2-1): DAGVTQSPTHLIKTRGQQVTLRCSPISGHKSVSWYQQVLGQGPQFIFQYYEKEERGRGNFPDRFSARQFPNYSSELNVNALLLGDSALYLCASSREGGWNEQFFGPGTRLTVL.

V and J are TRBV5-4 and TRBJ2-5, with a possible D match to TRBD1 (6 bases). The CDR3 loop spans 14 amino acids. Germline V CDR1 and CDR2: SGHNT, YYREEE (reference sequence). Trimming removed 3 bases from V and 7 bases from J, with 16 bases in between. The CDR3 DNA reads TGTGCCAGCAGCTCCCTCGGGGAGACAGGGACCCAGTACTTC. Translating gives CASSSLGETGTQYF. Full variable domain (rest looked up from reference TRBV5-4 and TRBJ2-5): ETGVTQSPTHLIKTRGQQVTLRCSSQSGHNTVSWYQQALGQGPQFIFQYYREEENGRGNFPPRFSGLQFPNYSSELNVNALELDDSALYLCASSSLGETGTQYFGPGTRLLVL.

The gene calls are TRBV27 and TRBJ1-1, with D hard to call. The CDR3 runs 13 residues. From germline, CDR1 is MNHEY and CDR2 SMNVEV (reference sequence). The V gene lost 5 bases and the J gene lost 1 base, with 8 bases spanning the gap. This CDR3 is CASSMVANTEAFF. CDR3 nucleotides: TGTGCCAGCAGTATGGTCGCGAACACTGAAGCTTTCTTT.

This clone appeared once. The V and J genes are TRBV9 and TRBJ2-1; the match to TRBD2 covers 8 bases. The CDR3 runs 15 residues. Germline values: CDR1 SGDLS, CDR2 YYNGEE. J gave up 3 bases and V 4 bases, and 6 bases lay outside the gene matches. The CDR3 loop is CASSLGSGSYNEQFF. The CDR3, as DNA: TGTGCCAGCAGCCTCGGGAGCGGGAGCTACAATGAGCAGTTCTTC.

V usage is TRBV2 and J usage is TRBJ2-1; D uncertain. Germline CDR1 and CDR2: SNHLY and FYNNEI. This CDR3 has 13 residues. V shed 3 bases and J shed 8 bases, with 11 bases lying between them. DNA of the CDR3: TGTGCCAGCAGTGATGTTGGTATGTATGAGCAGTTCTTC. Its protein is CASSDVGMYEQFF.

A note on this clone: This same CDR3 is encoded by further DNA sequences in the sample. This chain connects TRBV13 to TRBJ2-5, with 8 nucleotides matching TRBD2. CDR1 and CDR2 (germline): PRHDT, FYEKMQ (reference sequence). The CDR3 is made up of 16 amino acids. With 0 bases clipped from V and 1 base from J, the junction kept 4 bases outside the gene matches. The CDR3 coding sequence is TGTGCCAGCAGCTTAGGCGACGGGGGGGTCCAAGAGACCCAGTACTTC. This gives the protein CASSLGDGGVQETQYF.

The sample holds one count of this clone. The rearrangement uses TRBV2 and TRBJ2-5; D might be TRBD1 or TRBD2, each matching 5 bases. Trimming cost V 1 base and J 5 bases, with 14 bases left between them. Germline V gene sequence: CDR1 SNHLY, CDR2 FYNNEI. The CDR3 has 15 amino acids. This CDR3 is CASSEGAVGTETQYF. As DNA, the CDR3 is TGTGCCAGCAGTGAAGGAGCGGTCGGGACGGAGACCCAGTACTTC.

J is TRBJ2-2 and V is TRBV6-1; no clear D. CDR3 length: 14 residues. V was shortened by 4 bases and J by 0 bases, with 6 bases between the two germline ends. The V gene's germline CDR1 is MNHNS and CDR2 SASEGT. CDR3 bases: TGTGCCAGCAGTGGACGGACGAACACCGGGGAGCTGTTTTTT. It yields the protein CASSGRTNTGELFF.

This rearrangement joins TRBV19 to TRBJ1-2; D not certain. CDR1 LNHDA and CDR2 SQIVND come from the germline V gene (reference sequence). The CDR3 has 14 amino acids. The V end was cut by 3 bases, the J end by 2 bases, with 10 bases between. The CDR3 here is CASSIWQVNYGYTF. CDR3 sequence (DNA): TGTGCCAGTAGTATCTGGCAGGTAAACTATGGCTACACCTTC.

This clone showed up just a few times. CDR3 amino acids: CASFREGRDTEAFF. The CDR3 DNA sequence: TGCGCCAGCTTCAGGGAAGGACGGGACACTGAAGCTTTCTTT. This rearrangement joins TRBV5-1 to TRBJ1-1; possible D gene TRBD1, 5 bases. CDR3 length: 14 residues. Germline V CDR1 and CDR2: SGHRS, YFSETQ. With 7 bases removed from V and 3 bases from J, the gap between germline ends came to 16 bases.

V gene TRBV6-5 combines with J gene TRBJ2-7; 12 bases agree with TRBD2. The CDR3 runs to 15 residues. V dropped 6 bases and J dropped 4; count of bases not matched to a gene: 7. Germline loops: CDR1 MNHEY, CDR2 SVGAGI. This chain's CDR3 is CASRARLAGVYEQYF. DNA for the CDR3: TGTGCCAGCAGAGCTCGACTAGCGGGAGTGTACGAGCAGTACTTC.

The CDR3 DNA follows: TGTGCCAGCAGTCTCGGGGACAGGGCGTTAGGCGAGCAGTTCTTC. Protein product: CASSLGDRALGEQFF. The chain links TRBV27 to TRBJ2-1, with 9 positions matching TRBD1. The CDR3 is made up of 15 amino acids. Trimming removed 5 bases from V and 10 bases from J; junction bases left unmatched: 12. Germline CDR1 MNHEY, CDR2 SMNVEV (reference sequence).

The genes are TRBV28 and TRBJ1-6; TRBD1 matches 12 bases. This CDR3 has 18 amino acids. After removal of 4 bases from V and 1 base from J, the junction contained 5 bases not matched to a gene. Germline CDR1 and CDR2: MDHEN and SYDVKM. The chain's CDR3 is CASSSWGQGASYNSPLHF. The CDR3 DNA is TGTGCCAGCAGTTCCTGGGGACAGGGGGCTTCCTATAATTCACCCCTCCACTTT.

The V gene is TRBV10-1, the J gene TRBJ2-1, with no clear D. Per the germline V gene, CDR1 is WNHNN and CDR2 is SYGVQD (reference sequence). The CDR3 has 13 amino acids. Trimming shortened V by 0 bases and J by 8 bases, and 8 bases separated the two germline ends. The CDR3 reads CASSESRVHEQFF. The CDR3 region has the DNA TGCGCCAGCAGTGAGTCCCGGGTCCATGAGCAGTTCTTC.

J is TRBJ1-4 and V is TRBV28; D remains ambiguous. Trimming stripped 6 bases from V and 8 bases from J, with 22 bases between. The V gene's germline CDR1 is MDHEN and CDR2 SYDVKM. This CDR3 is 16 amino acids long. The CDR3 sequence is CASRSRHLSSKEKLFF. The CDR3 nucleotides read TGTGCCAGCAGATCGAGACACCTAAGCTCAAAGGAAAAACTGTTTTTT.

This sequence joins TRBV28 and TRBJ1-5, with no clear D. The germline CDR1 and CDR2 sequences are MDHEN and SYDVKM. The V end was cut by 3 bases, the J end by 3 bases, with 6 bases between. This CDR3 has 13 residues. CDR3: CASSLEDNQPQHF. In DNA form, the CDR3 reads TGTGCCAGCAGTTTGGAAGACAATCAGCCCCAGCATTTT.

V usage is TRBV4-1 and J usage is TRBJ2-2; TRBD2 agrees at 7 bases. V was clipped by 1 base and J by 4 bases; unmatched bases: 9. Germline loops: CDR1 MGHRA, CDR2 YSYEKL. This CDR3 region has 17 residues. The CDR3: CASSQVGGGPGTGELFF. CDR3 sequence (DNA): TGCGCCAGCAGCCAAGTGGGGGGAGGGCCGGGCACCGGGGAGCTGTTTTTT.

The CDR3 DNA sequence: TGTGCCAGCAGTCCGTCACCAGGGGGCCACACTGAAGCTTTCTTT. Protein product: CASSPSPGGHTEAFF. The rearrangement links TRBV27 to TRBJ1-1, with 8 bases lining up with TRBD1. CDR1 is MNHEY and CDR2 is SMNVEV in the germline V gene (reference sequence). Trimming removed 5 bases from V and 3 bases from J; junction bases left unmatched: 8. This CDR3 comprises 15 residues.

This clone was detected only a few times. The V gene is TRBV7-9, the J gene TRBJ2-3; TRBD1 is a possible D gene (5 bases). Germline values: CDR1 SEHNR, CDR2 FQNEAQ (reference sequence). V gave up 0 bases and J gave up 2 bases, with 12 bases separating them. The CDR3 is 16 residues long. The CDR3 DNA is TGTGCCAGCAGCTTAGCCCCCCTGACAGCCACAGATACGCAGTATTTT. Translated, it gives CASSLAPLTATDTQYF.

This chain uses TRBV7-9 with TRBJ2-7; 11 bases match TRBD2. Germline lookup yields CDR1 SEHNR and CDR2 FQNEAQ (reference sequence). The CDR3 length is 16 residues. The V and J ends lost 4 bases and 2 bases, in that order; junction bases with no gene match: 7. The CDR3, as DNA: TGTGCCAGCAGCTCCGGCGGGACTAGCGGCACCTACGAGCAGTACTTC. It translates to CASSSGGTSGTYEQYF.

The chain is built from TRBV19 and TRBJ1-2; 7 bases match TRBD1. Germline V gene sequence: CDR1 LNHDA, CDR2 SQIVND (reference sequence). V dropped 5 bases and J dropped 9; count of bases not matched to a gene: 12. The CDR3 is 14 residues long. CDR3 DNA: TGTGCCAGTAGTCTTCCAGGGGGATTAGTTCGCTACACCTTC. Translating it yields CASSLPGGLVRYTF.

The chain has TRBV19 and TRBJ2-2; no definite D call. V gave up 7 bases and J gave up 7 bases, with 10 bases separating them. From germline, CDR1 is LNHDA and CDR2 SQIVND (reference sequence). This CDR3 has 12 residues. The CDR3 bases are TGTGCCAGTAAGGGCCGTTACGGGGAGCTGTTTTTT. This encodes CASKGRYGELFF.

This chain uses TRBV18 with TRBJ2-7; tentatively, D is TRBD1 or TRBD2 (5 bases each). The V end was cut by 3 bases, the J end by 3 bases, with 12 bases between. CDR3 length equals 14 residues. The germline gives CDR1 KGHSH, CDR2 LQKENI. The CDR3 DNA reads as TGTGCCAGCTCACCCGGGACGGGAAACTACGAGCAGTACTTC. Its translation is CASSPGTGNYEQYF.

The V call is TRBV14, the J call TRBJ1-2; D perhaps matches TRBD1 (5 bases). The germline V gene encodes CDR1 SGHDN and CDR2 FVKESK. V lost 5 bases and J lost 6, with 13 bases in between. This CDR3 is built from 13 residues. DNA for the CDR3: TGTGCCAGCAGCTTGGGGAGGGGAGATGGCTACACCTTC. It is translated as CASSLGRGDGYTF.